Included here is one T cell receptor (beta chain) sequence, with context. This specimen belongs to a study of blood T cell repertoires in COVID-19. Study information: Acute-phase and convalescent COVID-19 samples originated in the United States, Italy and Spain. PBMCs, B-cell-depleted T cells, or T cells provided the cDNA or gDNA that made up the material.

Trimming cost V 3 bases and J 9 bases, with 12 bases left between them. The CDR3 runs 13 residues. Germline CDR1 and CDR2: LNHDA and SQIVND (reference sequence). Authors' analysis steps: From reference gene primer amplification, estimates of nucleated cell counts were derived. Produced via immunoSEQ multiplex PCR; TCRdb's table is partial and in-frame only. That table furnishes V, J and clone size, whereas the DNA furnished D and trimming. This sample carries approximately 330,000 clones, approximately 90% of them seen once, and the ten largest clones take 9.9%. This chain connects TRBV19 to TRBJ2-1; D gene uncertain. The clonotype was recovered from a young man with COVID-19, enrolled during active disease. The specimen sequenced was peripheral blood. The CDR3 region is CASSILPMREQFF. CDR3 sequence (DNA): TGTGCCAGTAGTATCCTGCCTATGCGTGAGCAGTTCTTC. Complete variable domain (other parts from reference TRBV19 and TRBJ2-1): DGGITQSPKYLFRKEGQNVTLSCEQNLNHDAMYWYRQDPGQGLRLIYYSQIVNDFQKGDIAEGYSVSREKKESFPLTVTSAQKNPTAFYLCASSILPMREQFFGPGTRLTVL.